The next 5 T cell receptor beta chains were all read from a single sample in a study of T cells in Graves' hyperthyroidism and ophthalmopathy. Amplification of TCR beta CDR3 regions used RNA as the template. The HTBI primer set was used in a first-round RT-PCR of the TCR CDR3. MiXCR, applied by TCRdb to the multiplex PCR reads, yields one record per CDR3 protein. The sample carries roughly 280,000 distinct CDR3 sequences, roughly 20% recorded once. Material: blood. The receptor source for this set is a man aged 25-40 years with Graves' ophthalmopathy.

This clonotype was recorded at least ten times. The rearrangement uses TRBV28 and TRBJ2-7; TRBD2 matches 7 bases. The CDR3 is made up of 16 amino acids. Germline values: CDR1 MDHEN, CDR2 SYDVKM. J gave up 6 bases and V 1 base, and 12 bases lay outside the gene matches. The CDR3: CASSLYLASGGSEQYF. The CDR3 DNA is TGTGCCAGCAGTTTATATTTGGCTAGCGGCGGCTCCGAGCAGTACTTC.

The chain recombines TRBV28 with TRBJ2-7, with 8 nucleotides matching TRBD1. In germline, CDR1 is MDHEN, CDR2 SYDVKM. Trimming took 9 bases from V and 5 from J; bases not matched to a gene: 9. The CDR3 has 13 residues. The CDR3 DNA is TGTGCCAGTACTGACAGGGGAGTGAACGAGCAGTACTTC. Its translation: CASTDRGVNEQYF. Full variable domain (remainder filled in from reference TRBV28 and TRBJ2-7): DVKVTQSSRYLVKRTGEKVFLECVQDMDHENMFWYRQDPGLGLRLIYFSYDVKMKEKGDIPEGYSVSREKKERFSLILESASTNQTSMYLCASTDRGVNEQYFGPGTRLTVT.

The rearrangement uses TRBV20-1 and TRBJ2-5, with 9 bases aligning to TRBD1. The CDR3 runs to 15 residues. Per germline, CDR1 DFQATT and CDR2 SNEGSKA (reference sequence). The V gene end was trimmed by 3 bases and the J gene end by 5 bases; junction bases not matched to a gene: 10. In nucleotides, the CDR3 is TGCAGTGCTAGTAACCCGGGACAGGGTGGGGAGACCCAGTACTTC. It yields the protein CSASNPGQGGETQYF.

This clonotype was observed at least ten times. The chain uses TRBV7-9 and TRBJ2-7; 7 bases agree with TRBD2. The CDR3 length is 15 residues. In germline, CDR1 is SEHNR, CDR2 FQNEAQ (reference sequence). Trimming removed 6 bases from V and 0 bases from J; junction bases left unmatched: 8. The CDR3 bases are TGTGCCAGCAGTCTTAGGGGAGGGTCCTCCTACGAGCAGTACTTC. Encoded protein: CASSLRGGSSYEQYF.

The chain recombines TRBV7-9 with TRBJ1-1; 7 nucleotides align to TRBD1. This CDR3 is 15 amino acids long. Germline-derived CDR1 and CDR2 are SEHNR and FQNEAQ (reference sequence). Trimming cost V 5 bases and J 3 bases; bases outside gene matches: 9. The CDR3 DNA is TGTGCCAGCAGCCTAACCGGGACAGCCGACACTGAAGCTTTCTTT. This codes for CASSLTGTADTEAFF.